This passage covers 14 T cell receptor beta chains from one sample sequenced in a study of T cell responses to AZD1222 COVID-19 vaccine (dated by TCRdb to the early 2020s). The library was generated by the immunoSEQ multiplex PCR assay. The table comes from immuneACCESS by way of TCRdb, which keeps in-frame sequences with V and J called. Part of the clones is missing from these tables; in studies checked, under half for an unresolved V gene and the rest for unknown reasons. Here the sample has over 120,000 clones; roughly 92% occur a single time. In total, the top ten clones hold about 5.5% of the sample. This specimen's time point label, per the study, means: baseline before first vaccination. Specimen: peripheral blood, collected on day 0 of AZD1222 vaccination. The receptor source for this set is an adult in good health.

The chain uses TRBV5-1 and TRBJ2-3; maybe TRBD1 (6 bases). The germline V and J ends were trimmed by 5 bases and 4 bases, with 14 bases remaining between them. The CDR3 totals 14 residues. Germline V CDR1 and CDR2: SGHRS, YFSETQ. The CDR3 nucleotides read TGCGCCAGCAGTCTCGCAGGGGTCCCAGATACGCAGTATTTT. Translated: CASSLAGVPDTQYF.

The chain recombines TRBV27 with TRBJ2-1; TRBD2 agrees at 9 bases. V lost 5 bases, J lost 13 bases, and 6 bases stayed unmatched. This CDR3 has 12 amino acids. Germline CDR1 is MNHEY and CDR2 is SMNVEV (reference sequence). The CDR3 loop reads CASSPDGTSQFF. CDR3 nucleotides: TGTGCCAGCAGTCCGGACGGGACTAGCCAGTTCTTC.

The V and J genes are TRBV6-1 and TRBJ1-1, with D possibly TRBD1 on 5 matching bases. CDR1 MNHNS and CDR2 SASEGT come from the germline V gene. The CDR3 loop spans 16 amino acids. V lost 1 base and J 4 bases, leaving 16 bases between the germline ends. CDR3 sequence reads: CASSEGTRTPSTEAFF. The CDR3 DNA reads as TGTGCCAGCAGTGAAGGAACTCGGACACCTTCCACTGAAGCTTTCTTT.

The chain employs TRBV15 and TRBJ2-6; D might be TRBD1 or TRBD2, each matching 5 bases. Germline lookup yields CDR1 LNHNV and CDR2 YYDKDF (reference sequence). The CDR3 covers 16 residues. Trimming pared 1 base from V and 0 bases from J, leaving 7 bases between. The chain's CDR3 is CATSRVGGSGANVLTF. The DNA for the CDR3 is TGTGCCACCAGCAGAGTTGGGGGCTCTGGGGCCAACGTCCTGACTTTC.

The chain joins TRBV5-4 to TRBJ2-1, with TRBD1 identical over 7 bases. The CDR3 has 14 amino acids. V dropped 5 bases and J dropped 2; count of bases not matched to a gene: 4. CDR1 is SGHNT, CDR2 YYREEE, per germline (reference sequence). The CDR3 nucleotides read TGTGCCAGCAGAACAGGGGCGGCCTACAATGAGCAGTTCTTC. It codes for CASRTGAAYNEQFF.

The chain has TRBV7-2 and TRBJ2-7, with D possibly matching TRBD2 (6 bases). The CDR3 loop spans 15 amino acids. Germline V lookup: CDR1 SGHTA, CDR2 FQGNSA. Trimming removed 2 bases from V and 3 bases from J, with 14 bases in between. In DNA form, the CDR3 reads TGTGCCAGCAGCTTATCGCGGGGAGCCAACTACGAGCAGTACTTC. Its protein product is CASSLSRGANYEQYF.

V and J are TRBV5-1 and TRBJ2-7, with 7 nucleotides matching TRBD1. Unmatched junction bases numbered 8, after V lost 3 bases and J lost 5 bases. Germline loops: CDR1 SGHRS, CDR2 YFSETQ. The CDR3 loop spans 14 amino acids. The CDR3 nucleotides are TGCGCCAGCAGCTCGGTTACAGGGGACCACGAGCAGTACTTC. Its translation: CASSSVTGDHEQYF.

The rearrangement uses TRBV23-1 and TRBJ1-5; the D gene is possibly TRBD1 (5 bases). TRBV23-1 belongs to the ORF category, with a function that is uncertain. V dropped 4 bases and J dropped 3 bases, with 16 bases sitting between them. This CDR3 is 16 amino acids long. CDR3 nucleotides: TGCGCCAGCAGTCTAGCGACTAGGGGTTTCAATCAGCCCCAGCATTTT. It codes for CASSLATRGFNQPQHF.

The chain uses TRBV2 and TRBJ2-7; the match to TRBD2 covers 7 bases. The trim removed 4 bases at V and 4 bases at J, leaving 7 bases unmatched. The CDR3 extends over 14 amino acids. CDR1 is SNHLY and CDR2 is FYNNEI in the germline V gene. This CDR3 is CASSVPGGAYEQYF. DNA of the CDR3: TGTGCCAGCAGTGTACCGGGAGGTGCTTACGAGCAGTACTTC.

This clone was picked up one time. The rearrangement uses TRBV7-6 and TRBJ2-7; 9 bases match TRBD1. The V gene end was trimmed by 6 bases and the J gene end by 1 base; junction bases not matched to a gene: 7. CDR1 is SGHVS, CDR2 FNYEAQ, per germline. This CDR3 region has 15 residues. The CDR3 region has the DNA TGTGCCAGCAGTCCTACGGGACAGGGTTCCTACGAGCAGTACTTC. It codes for CASSPTGQGSYEQYF.

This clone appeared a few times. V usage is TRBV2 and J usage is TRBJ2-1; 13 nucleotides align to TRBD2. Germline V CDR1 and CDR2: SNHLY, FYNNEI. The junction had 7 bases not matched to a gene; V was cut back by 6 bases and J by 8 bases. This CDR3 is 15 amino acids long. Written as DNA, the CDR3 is TGTGCCAGCAGGCGGACTAGCGGGAGCCGGTATGAGCAGTTCTTC. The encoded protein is CASRRTSGSRYEQFF.

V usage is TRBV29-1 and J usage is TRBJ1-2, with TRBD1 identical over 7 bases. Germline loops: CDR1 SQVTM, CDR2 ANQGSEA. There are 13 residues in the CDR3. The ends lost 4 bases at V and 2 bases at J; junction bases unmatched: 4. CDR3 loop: CSVVTTGNYGYTF. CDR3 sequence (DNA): TGCAGCGTTGTTACGACAGGGAACTATGGCTACACCTTC. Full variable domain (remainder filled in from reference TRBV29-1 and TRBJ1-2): SAVISQKPSRDICQRGTSLTIQCQVDSQVTMMFWYRQQPGQSLTLIATANQGSEATYESGFVIDKFPISRPNLTFSTLTVSNMSPEDSSIYLCSVVTTGNYGYTFGSGTRLTVV.

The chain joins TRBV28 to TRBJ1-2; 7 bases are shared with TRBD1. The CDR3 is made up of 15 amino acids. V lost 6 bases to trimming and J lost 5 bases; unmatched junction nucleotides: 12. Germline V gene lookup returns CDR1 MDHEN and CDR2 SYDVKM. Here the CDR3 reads CASRYSGQNHYGYTF. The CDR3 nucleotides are TGTGCCAGCAGGTACTCGGGACAGAACCATTATGGCTACACCTTC.

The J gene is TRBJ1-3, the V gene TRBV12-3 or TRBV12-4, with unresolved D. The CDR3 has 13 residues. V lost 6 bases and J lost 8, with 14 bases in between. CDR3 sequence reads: CASSLDTPDTIYF. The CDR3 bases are TGTGCCAGCAGCCTAGATACACCTGACACCATATATTTT.